This is a list of T cell receptor beta chains from one sample in a study of shared clonotypes between healthy human individuals. The table came from immunoSEQ multiplex PCR; TCRdb's copy has only in-frame clones and leaves some out. The table includes 1 million to 1.2 million clones, 60% to 85% detected once. The sample comprised memory CD4+ T cells from PBMCs. The source of these receptors is a man between 18 and 35 years old in good health. Some clones in this sample may be carry-over from other donors' samples. CDR3s include the opening cysteine and the closing phenylalanine or tryptophan. A D gene is named only where the DNA matches it firmly. Only part of the rows carry a size: once, few, many, or a class if the clone is expanded.

size: few
J: TRBJ1-2
V: TRBV7-3
D: .
DNA: TGTGCCAGCAGCTTAGACCCGTCGGCTGGCTACACCTTC
CDR3: CASSLDPSAGYTF

size: .
J: TRBJ2-2
V: TRBV7-9
D: TRBD2
DNA: TGTGCCAGCAGCTTGACTAGCGGGAGGGGCACCGGGGAGCTGTTTTTT
CDR3: CASSLTSGRGTGELFF

size: few
J: TRBJ2-1
V: TRBV7-6
D: .
DNA: TGTGCCAGCAGCTCGAGACAGGACAACAATGAGCAGTTCTTC
CDR3: CASSSRQDNNEQFF

size: .
J: TRBJ2-5
V: TRBV5-4
D: .
DNA: TGTGCCAGCAGCTTGGCGGGAGTGGCAAGAGGAGAGACCCAGTACTTC
CDR3: CASSLAGVARGETQYF

size: .
J: TRBJ1-4
V: TRBV10-3
D: TRBD1
DNA: TGTGCCACGACGGGACAGGGGGTTGAAAAACTGTTTTTT
CDR3: CATTGQGVEKLFF

size: .
J: TRBJ2-7
V: TRBV23-1
D: .
DNA: TGCGCCAGCAGAGCGAGGACAGACTCACCCTACGAGCAGTACTTC
CDR3: CASRARTDSPYEQYF

size: once
J: TRBJ2-2
V: TRBV11-3
D: .
DNA: TGTGCCAGCAGCTTAGATCTCAGTCAGGTCGGCGTAGGAACCGGGGAGCTGTTTTTT
CDR3: CASSLDLSQVGVGTGELFF

size: many
J: TRBJ2-2
V: TRBV18
D: TRBD2
DNA: TGTGCCAGCTCACATAGCGGGAGAACCCGCGATGACGGGGAGCTGTTTTTT
CDR3: CASSHSGRTRDDGELFF

size: .
J: TRBJ2-3
V: TRBV6-4
D: TRBD1
DNA: TGTGCCAGCAGCAAACAGGGGGCGATAGATACGCAGTATTTT
CDR3: CASSKQGAIDTQYF

size: .
J: TRBJ2-5
V: TRBV2
D: TRBD1
DNA: TGTGCCAGCAGCCAGGGGGCCCCCGACCAAGAGACCCAGTACTTC
CDR3: CASSQGAPDQETQYF

size: many
J: TRBJ2-3
V: TRBV15
D: TRBD2
DNA: TGTGCCACCAGCGGAGTCGCGGGAGGGTCAGATACGCAGTATTTT
CDR3: CATSGVAGGSDTQYF

size: few
J: TRBJ2-7
V: TRBV6-8
D: .
DNA: TGTGCCAGCAGTTACACAGGACCGCAGGGGCGGCGACCCTACGAGCAGTACTTC
CDR3: CASSYTGPQGRRPYEQYF

size: .
J: TRBJ1-2
V: TRBV28
D: TRBD1
DNA: TGTGCCAGCAGTTTGAACCAACCGGGACAGGGTGATGGCTACACCTTC
CDR3: CASSLNQPGQGDGYTF

size: few
J: TRBJ2-7
V: TRBV9
D: TRBD2
DNA: TGTGCCAGCAGCGTAGAGGGCCGGGGGGCCTACGAGCAGTACTTC
CDR3: CASSVEGRGAYEQYF

size: .
J: TRBJ2-5
V: TRBV5-6
D: .
DNA: TGTGCCAGCAGCTCTGACAGGTCGGAGACCCAGTACTTC
CDR3: CASSSDRSETQYF

size: once
J: TRBJ1-2
V: TRBV18
D: .
DNA: TGTGCCAGCTCACCATTAAGCCGGGGGGAAGGCTATGGCTACACCTTC
CDR3: CASSPLSRGEGYGYTF

size: once
J: TRBJ1-5
V: TRBV28
D: .
DNA: TGTGCCAGCAGATCCGGGGCAGGGGTGAATCAGCCCCAGCATTTT
CDR3: CASRSGAGVNQPQHF

size: .
J: TRBJ2-2
V: TRBV28
D: TRBD2
DNA: TGTGCCAGCACCCCGGGAGGGGCGAACACCGGGGAGCTGTTTTTT
CDR3: CASTPGGANTGELFF

size: .
J: TRBJ1-2
V: TRBV6-1
D: .
DNA: TGTGCCAGCAGTGAATTCAGGGAAGTAGGCTATGGCTACACCTTC
CDR3: CASSEFREVGYGYTF

size: .
J: TRBJ1-2
V: TRBV28
D: TRBD1
DNA: TGTGCCAGCAGTTACCAAGGGACAGGGGGAGTGAATGGCTACACCTTC
CDR3: CASSYQGTGGVNGYTF

size: .
J: TRBJ2-2
V: TRBV5-1
D: .
DNA: TGCGCCAGCAGTTTATTCGGGTTTGGGGGACGTGAAAACACCGGGGAGCTGTTTTTT
CDR3: CASSLFGFGGRENTGELFF

size: .
J: TRBJ2-2
V: TRBV4-2
D: TRBD1
DNA: TGTGCCAGCAGCCCACCGGGACAGGGAGACCGGGAGCTGTTTTTT
CDR3: CASSPPGQGDRELFF

size: .
J: TRBJ2-4
V: TRBV5-4
D: .
DNA: TGTGCCAGCAGCTCAGGGCCCCCGGGGATTCAGTACTTC
CDR3: CASSSGPPGIQYF

size: many
J: TRBJ1-2
V: TRBV28
D: .
DNA: TGTGCCAGCAGTTTTCTTCCAAGGTCTAACTATGGCTACACCTTC
CDR3: CASSFLPRSNYGYTF

size: .
J: TRBJ2-1
V: TRBV28
D: TRBD2
DNA: TGTGCCAGCAGTTCTCCCTCAAGCGGGAGTATGAATGAGCAGTTCTTC
CDR3: CASSSPSSGSMNEQFF

size: .
J: TRBJ2-7
V: TRBV30
D: .
DNA: TGTGCCGGGTCTTATCGCAGTGGTTACGAGCAGTACTTC
CDR3: CAGSYRSGYEQYF

size: .
J: TRBJ2-3
V: TRBV29-1
D: .
DNA: TGCAGCGTTGTTCACACAGATACGCAGTATTTT
CDR3: CSVVHTDTQYF

size: once
J: TRBJ2-7
V: TRBV20-1
D: .
DNA: TGCAGTGCCGAAGGGGGTCCCCCGTACTTC
CDR3: CSAEGGPPYF

size: .
J: TRBJ2-2
V: TRBV19
D: .
DNA: TGTGCCAGTAGTATACTTCGGTCACGGGCCTCCGGGGAGCTGTTTTTT
CDR3: CASSILRSRASGELFF

size: .
J: TRBJ1-1
V: TRBV6-5
D: .
DNA: TGTGCCAGCTACAGGGCCGGCACTGAAGCTTTCTTT
CDR3: CASYRAGTEAFF

size: .
J: TRBJ2-7
V: TRBV28
D: .
DNA: TGTGCCAGCAGTTTACCTTTTATAGCGGTTAGCTCCTACGAGCAGTACTTC
CDR3: CASSLPFIAVSSYEQYF

size: .
J: TRBJ1-1
V: TRBV28
D: .
DNA: TGTGCCAGCAGCCCTGGCGGGGGAGTGGGCACTGAAGCTTTCTTT
CDR3: CASSPGGGVGTEAFF

size: .
J: TRBJ1-1
V: TRBV11-3
D: .
DNA: TGTGCCAGCAGCTTAGACTCGAACACTGAAGCTTTCTTT
CDR3: CASSLDSNTEAFF

size: .
J: TRBJ2-1
V: TRBV15
D: .
DNA: TGTGCCACCAGCAGAGATGGGGGGAGCTCCTACAATGAGCAGTTCTTC
CDR3: CATSRDGGSSYNEQFF

size: .
J: TRBJ2-5
V: TRBV2
D: .
DNA: TGTGCCAGCAGTGAAGCGGGGCGGTACGGGACCCAGTACTTC
CDR3: CASSEAGRYGTQYF

size: .
J: TRBJ2-7
V: TRBV7-2
D: TRBD2
DNA: TGTGCCAGCAGCTTGACTAGCCATTCCTACGAGCAGTACTTC
CDR3: CASSLTSHSYEQYF

size: .
J: TRBJ2-2
V: TRBV10-3
D: TRBD2
DNA: TGTGCCATCAGAGGGACTAGCGGGAGGTTCGGGGAGCTGTTTTTT
CDR3: CAIRGTSGRFGELFF

size: .
J: TRBJ2-5
V: TRBV14
D: TRBD2
DNA: TGTGCCAGCAGCCAAGGGGTAGCGGGAGCGGAGACCCAGTACTTC
CDR3: CASSQGVAGAETQYF

size: .
J: TRBJ2-7
V: TRBV5-1
D: TRBD1
DNA: TGCGCCAGCAGCCAAAACCCGGGACAGGGTTCCTCTAGTTACGAGCAGTACTTC
CDR3: CASSQNPGQGSSSYEQYF

size: .
J: TRBJ1-4
V: TRBV28
D: TRBD1
DNA: TGTGCCATCCGGCGGGACAGCTATGAAAAACTGTTTTTT
CDR3: CAIRRDSYEKLFF

size: once
J: TRBJ1-2
V: TRBV4-2
D: TRBD1
DNA: TGTGCCAGCAGCCAAGATGGCACAGGGGGTGTACACTATGGCTACACCTTC
CDR3: CASSQDGTGGVHYGYTF

size: .
J: TRBJ1-1
V: TRBV27
D: .
DNA: TGTGCCAGCAGTTTATCGAAAGCCAGGGTAAGGGGAGAAACTGAAGCTTTCTTT
CDR3: CASSLSKARVRGETEAFF

size: .
J: TRBJ1-3
V: TRBV9
D: .
DNA: TGTGCCAGCAGCGCCGGGGGCGACTCTGGAAACACCATATATTTT
CDR3: CASSAGGDSGNTIYF

size: .
J: TRBJ1-5
V: TRBV5-4
D: TRBD1
DNA: TGTGCCAGCAGCTTGGACAAGGGGGCGGGGCAGCCCCAGCATTTT
CDR3: CASSLDKGAGQPQHF

size: .
J: TRBJ2-3
V: TRBV29-1
D: TRBD2
DNA: TGCAGCGTTGAACTTAGCGGGAGACGGGATACGCAGTATTTT
CDR3: CSVELSGRRDTQYF

size: .
J: TRBJ2-5
V: TRBV7-2
D: TRBD2
DNA: TGTGCCAGCAGCTTAGCGGGAGGGGTTCAAGAGACCCAGTACTTC
CDR3: CASSLAGGVQETQYF

size: .
J: TRBJ2-1
V: TRBV4-2
D: TRBD2
DNA: TGTGCCAGCAGCCAAGAAGGGACTAGCGGGAGCTGGGAGCAGTTCTTC
CDR3: CASSQEGTSGSWEQFF

size: .
J: TRBJ1-1
V: TRBV7-9
D: TRBD1
DNA: TGTGCCAGCAGCCCACGGGACAGGGGGGGATGGATGAACACTGAAGCTTTCTTT
CDR3: CASSPRDRGGWMNTEAFF

size: .
J: TRBJ2-1
V: TRBV6-1
D: .
DNA: TGTGCCAGCAGTTCTCTTACAGGGAAGCAGTTCTTC
CDR3: CASSSLTGKQFF

size: few
J: TRBJ1-3
V: TRBV7-9
D: .
DNA: TGTGCCAGCCACCCGACAGGAGGTGGAAACACCATATATTTT
CDR3: CASHPTGGGNTIYF

size: .
J: TRBJ1-1
V: TRBV7-9
D: .
DNA: TGTGCCAGCAGGGTGGACGGAGGGATGGGGAAAGCTTTCTTT
CDR3: CASRVDGGMGKAFF

size: .
J: TRBJ2-3
V: TRBV29-1
D: TRBD1
DNA: TGCAGCGTTCCCGGGACAGAAAGCACAGATACGCAGTATTTT
CDR3: CSVPGTESTDTQYF

size: once
J: TRBJ2-7
V: TRBV4-1
D: .
DNA: TGCGCCAGCAGCCCAGAGTCGGGACTTCCTACCTACGAGCAGTACTTC
CDR3: CASSPESGLPTYEQYF

size: once
J: TRBJ1-2
V: TRBV5-4
D: TRBD1
DNA: TGTGCCAGCAGCCCCCCCGGGACAGCGAATTTCCGAGGCGATGGCTACACCTTC
CDR3: CASSPPGTANFRGDGYTF